The subject of this entry is one TCR beta chain. The repertoire was sequenced with immunoSEQ multiplex PCR; TCRdb's copy has only in-frame clones and lacks some. The repertoire has over 200,000 clones, about 90% of them found once; the top ten carry approximately 0.77%. These data are taken from a study of blood T cell repertoires in COVID-19. This CDR3 is 14 amino acids long. Trimming removed 6 bases at V and 8 bases at J, with 16 bases between. CDR1 and CDR2 (germline): MNHEY, SVGAGI. Seattle patients were enrolled while actively infected and followed longitudinally. V gene TRBV6-5 combines with J gene TRBJ1-4; tentative D call: TRBD1 (5 bases). The source material was peripheral blood. This clonotype was sampled from a man in his 60s with COVID-19, enrolled during active disease. Here the CDR3 reads CASSPGGESEKLFF. The CDR3 nucleotides read TGTGCCAGCAGCCCCGGGGGGGAGAGCGAAAAACTGTTTTTT.